This TCR beta chain was obtained from a study of Graves' ophthalmopathy and Graves' hyperthyroidism. Study background: By definition, stable hyperthyroidism involved no ophthalmopathy within 18 months of follow-up.

Investigators amplified TCR beta CDR3 regions from RNA transcripts. The library came from an HTBI-primed first-round RT-PCR and a second-round multiplex PCR. Each CDR3 protein gets one entry after TCRdb re-called the multiplex PCR reads with MiXCR. The sample holds around 1,200,000 distinct CDR3 sequences, about two fifths seen once. CDR3 size: 15 residues. The germline V gene has CDR1 SGHVS and CDR2 FNYEAQ. Trimming left V 0 bases short and J 4 bases short, with 12 bases between. The clonotype was recovered from an adult man with Graves' hyperthyroidism. Specimen: peripheral blood or thyroid tissue (not recorded which). V and J are TRBV7-6 and TRBJ2-5, with D perhaps TRBD2 (5 bases). This chain's CDR3 is CASSLALGGGETQYF. The DNA of the CDR3 is TGTGCCAGCAGCTTAGCGCTAGGAGGCGGAGAGACCCAGTACTTC.